A selection of T cell receptor beta chains follows, all from one sample in a study of prognosis after radiotherapy for stage I lung cancer. TCRdb re-called the multiplex PCR reads through MiXCR, storing one row per CDR3 protein. The table has approximately 41,000 distinct CDR3 sequences, around a quarter seen once; the top ten hold less than 30%. The input for sequencing was PBMCs, taken before or after stereotactic body radiation therapy (not recorded which). The receptors here all came from a donor of 50 years or more with non-small cell lung cancer. CDR3s include the opening cysteine and the closing phenylalanine or tryptophan. A D gene is named only where the DNA matches it firmly. The size of a clone is reported for some rows only, either as once, few or many, or as a class for expanded clones.

J: TRBJ1-6
size: many
D: NA
V: TRBV5-1
CDR3: CASSAAAGQGSPLHF
DNA: TGCGCCAGCAGCGCGGCAGCAGGGCAAGGCTCACCCCTCCACTTT

J: TRBJ2-7
size: NA
D: TRBD1
V: TRBV18
CDR3: CASSPRGTGAWEQYF
DNA: TGTGCCAGCTCACCACGCGGGACAGGGGCGTGGGAGCAGTACTTC

J: TRBJ2-5
size: many
D: NA
V: TRBV28
CDR3: CASSLPGLSQETQYF
DNA: TGTGCCAGCAGTTTACCGGGACTTTCTCAAGAGACCCAGTACTTC

J: TRBJ2-2
size: NA
D: NA
V: TRBV2
CDR3: CASRPLGMSGELFF
DNA: TGTGCCAGCAGACCACTAGGAATGTCCGGGGAGCTGTTTTTT

J: TRBJ2-1
size: NA
D: TRBD2
V: TRBV20-1
CDR3: CSAVAGLYNEQFF
DNA: TGCAGTGCTGTAGCGGGACTCTACAATGAGCAGTTCTTC

J: TRBJ2-1
size: many
D: TRBD2
V: TRBV19
CDR3: CASSARTGLAGALYNEQFF
DNA: TGTGCCAGTAGTGCCCGAACGGGACTAGCGGGAGCTTTGTACAATGAGCAGTTCTTC

J: TRBJ2-7
size: many
D: NA
V: TRBV7-8
CDR3: CASSQSQFNREQYF
DNA: TGTGCCAGCAGCCAATCACAATTTAATCGGGAGCAGTACTTC

J: TRBJ2-2
size: many
D: TRBD1
V: TRBV18
CDR3: CASSPLRGQGHTGELFF
DNA: TGTGCCAGCTCACCACTAAGGGGACAGGGCCACACCGGGGAGCTGTTTTTT

J: TRBJ2-2
size: NA
D: TRBD2
V: TRBV4-1
CDR3: CASSSAGGPAGELFF
DNA: TGCGCCAGCAGTTCGGCGGGAGGTCCCGCCGGGGAGCTGTTTTTT

J: TRBJ2-1
size: many
D: NA
V: TRBV28
CDR3: CASSQTYTETGSISYNEQFF
DNA: TGTGCCAGCAGCCAAACATACACCGAGACAGGTTCGATTTCCTACAATGAGCAGTTCTTC

J: TRBJ2-2
size: many
D: NA
V: TRBV18
CDR3: CASSPPGLNAGELFF
DNA: TGTGCCAGCTCACCACCGGGGCTGAACGCCGGGGAGCTGTTTTTT

J: TRBJ2-1
size: many
D: NA
V: TRBV3-1
CDR3: CASSQDGGPIETEQFF
DNA: TGTGCCAGCAGCCAAGATGGCGGCCCCATTGAAACGGAGCAGTTCTTC

J: TRBJ2-1
size: NA
D: TRBD1
V: TRBV6-1
CDR3: CASISTGEGNEQFF
DNA: TGTGCCAGCATTTCTACAGGGGAAGGCAATGAGCAGTTCTTC

J: TRBJ1-5
size: many
D: TRBD1
V: TRBV30
CDR3: CAWSVRGQGASQPQHF
DNA: TGTGCCTGGAGTGTACGAGGGCAGGGGGCGAGTCAGCCCCAGCATTTT

J: TRBJ2-7
size: NA
D: TRBD1
V: TRBV6-4
CDR3: CATRQGTSYEQYF
DNA: TGTGCCACCCGACAGGGGACCTCCTACGAGCAGTACTTC

J: TRBJ1-2
size: many
D: NA
V: TRBV6-1
CDR3: CASSQANYGYTF
DNA: TGTGCCAGCAGTCAGGCTAACTATGGCTACACCTTC

J: TRBJ1-2
size: many
D: NA
V: TRBV29-1
CDR3: CSVEDGVTGYGYTF
DNA: TGCAGCGTTGAAGATGGGGTGACAGGCTATGGCTACACCTTC

J: TRBJ2-7
size: once
D: TRBD2
V: TRBV28
CDR3: CASSFGLAGRYDQYF
DNA: TGTGCCAGCAGTTTTGGACTAGCGGGACGTTACGATCAGTACTTC

J: TRBJ2-7
size: many
D: NA
V: TRBV24-1
CDR3: CATKHCRTVSYEQYF
DNA: TGTGCCACCAAACATTGCAGGACAGTCTCCTACGAGCAGTACTTC

J: TRBJ2-1
size: many
D: NA
V: TRBV12-5
CDR3: CASGWGYEQFF
DNA: TGTGCTAGTGGTTGGGGTTATGAGCAGTTCTTC

J: TRBJ1-1
size: many
D: TRBD1
V: TRBV7-3
CDR3: CASSLRQGADTEAFF
DNA: TGTGCCAGCAGCCTAAGACAGGGGGCGGACACTGAAGCTTTCTTT

J: TRBJ2-7
size: many
D: NA
V: TRBV4-1
CDR3: CASSQDSGLGYEQYF
DNA: TGCGCCAGCAGCCAAGATTCCGGGTTAGGCTACGAGCAGTACTTC

J: TRBJ2-3
size: many
D: NA
V: TRBV27
CDR3: CASHSSEGSSTDTQYF
DNA: TGTGCCAGCCACTCCTCGGAGGGCTCTAGCACAGATACGCAGTATTTT

J: TRBJ2-7
size: NA
D: NA
V: TRBV12-3/TRBV12-4
CDR3: CASSFLQGDWLYEQYF
DNA: TGTGCCAGCAGTTTCCTACAAGGCGACTGGCTATACGAGCAGTACTTC

J: TRBJ2-6
size: many
D: NA
V: TRBV28
CDR3: CASSFPPGFSGANVLTF
DNA: TGTGCCAGCAGTTTCCCTCCAGGTTTCTCTGGGGCCAACGTCCTGACTTTC

J: TRBJ1-1
size: many
D: NA
V: TRBV15
CDR3: CATSRDRARNTEAFF
DNA: TGTGCCACCAGCAGAGACAGGGCAAGGAACACTGAAGCTTTCTTT

J: TRBJ2-5
size: many
D: NA
V: TRBV29-1
CDR3: CSARSSETQYF
DNA: TGCAGCGCCCGATCCTCAGAGACCCAGTACTTC

J: TRBJ2-5
size: many
D: TRBD2
V: TRBV3-1
CDR3: CASSQGGDYQNQETQYF
DNA: TGTGCCAGCAGCCAAGGGGGGGACTACCAGAACCAAGAGACCCAGTACTTC

J: TRBJ2-1
size: many
D: NA
V: TRBV6-1
CDR3: CASSEPPSHVSNEQFF
DNA: TGTGCCAGCAGTGAACCGCCGAGCCACGTCAGCAATGAGCAGTTCTTC

J: TRBJ2-7
size: NA
D: NA
V: TRBV19
CDR3: CASSPPGFYEQYF
DNA: TGTGCCAGTAGTCCCCCAGGGTTCTACGAGCAGTACTTC

J: TRBJ2-1
size: NA
D: NA
V: TRBV7-9
CDR3: CASSLLFWTNSDEQFF
DNA: TGTGCCAGCAGCTTACTTTTCTGGACAAACAGCGATGAGCAGTTCTTC

J: TRBJ2-7
size: many
D: TRBD1
V: TRBV7-4
CDR3: CASSSTKTGQRYYEQYF
DNA: TGTGCCAGCAGCTCCACAAAGACGGGACAGCGATACTACGAGCAGTACTTC

J: TRBJ2-1
size: medium-sized
D: TRBD2
V: TRBV10-3
CDR3: CAISDLADSASYNEQFF
DNA: TGTGCCATCAGTGATCTAGCGGACTCGGCCTCCTACAATGAGCAGTTCTTC

J: TRBJ2-5
size: many
D: NA
V: TRBV12-3/TRBV12-4
CDR3: CASSLEGVGQETQYF
DNA: TGTGCCAGCAGTTTGGAGGGAGTAGGGCAAGAGACCCAGTACTTC

J: TRBJ2-7
size: many
D: TRBD1
V: TRBV20-1
CDR3: CSANNPWTGASEQYF
DNA: TGCAGTGCTAACAACCCTTGGACAGGGGCCTCCGAGCAGTACTTC

J: TRBJ2-3
size: NA
D: TRBD1
V: TRBV6-5
CDR3: CASSFPGGGTDTQYF
DNA: TGTGCCAGCAGTTTTCCAGGGGGAGGCACAGATACGCAGTATTTT

J: TRBJ2-3
size: NA
D: TRBD1
V: TRBV28
CDR3: CASSPSDRGSDTQYF
DNA: TGTGCCAGCAGCCCCTCGGACAGGGGGTCGGATACGCAGTATTTT

J: TRBJ2-5
size: many
D: TRBD2
V: TRBV6-1
CDR3: CASGKLPSGGLRETQYF
DNA: TGTGCCAGCGGGAAGCTCCCTAGCGGGGGGCTTCGGGAGACCCAGTACTTC

J: TRBJ1-2
size: many
D: NA
V: TRBV12-3/TRBV12-4
CDR3: CASSNPETINYGYTF
DNA: TGTGCCAGCAGCAACCCCGAGACGATTAACTATGGCTACACCTTC

J: TRBJ2-3
size: many
D: NA
V: TRBV12-3/TRBV12-4
CDR3: CASSLVLAGTDTQYF
DNA: TGTGCCAGCAGTTTAGTATTAGCGGGCACAGATACGCAGTATTTT